A selection of T cell receptor beta chains follows, all from one sample in a study of low-dose radiotherapy and immunotherapy resistance in tumors. TCRdb ran MiXCR on the reads and lists one entry per CDR3 protein. The table lists about 30,000 distinct CDR3 sequences, under 55% of them singletons, with roughly 5% in the top ten. Sequencing used PBMCs, obtained after low-dose radiotherapy plus immunotherapy. All receptors derive from a male donor with gallbladder cancer. The CDR3 runs from the conserved cysteine through the conserved F or W. The D gene is left open where the match is weak. Expanded clones are given a class, and other clones once, few, many or no size at all.

CDR3nt: TGTGCCAGCAGTTACTCAGACCTGAGCTACGAGCAGTACTTC
CDR3aa: CASSYSDLSYEQYF
j_gene: TRBJ2-7
abundance: -
v_gene: TRBV6-2/TRBV6-3
d_gene: -

CDR3nt: TGTGCCAGCAGCCAGCGGTTCCAAGAGACCCAGTACTTC
CDR3aa: CASSQRFQETQYF
j_gene: TRBJ2-5
abundance: many
v_gene: TRBV7-8
d_gene: -

CDR3nt: TGCAGCGTTGAAGCTAGCAGGGGGGTCTATGGCTACACCTTC
CDR3aa: CSVEASRGVYGYTF
j_gene: TRBJ1-2
abundance: medium-sized
v_gene: TRBV29-1
d_gene: TRBD1

CDR3nt: TGTGCCAGCACCGAAACCCCGTCTAGCGGAGAGACCCAGTACTTC
CDR3aa: CASTETPSSGETQYF
j_gene: TRBJ2-5
abundance: -
v_gene: TRBV27
d_gene: TRBD2

CDR3nt: TGTGCCAGCAGCGTAGGGGGGGGGCAGACCACTGAAGCTTTCTTT
CDR3aa: CASSVGGGQTTEAFF
j_gene: TRBJ1-1
abundance: -
v_gene: TRBV9
d_gene: -

CDR3nt: TGTGCCACCAGTGTCGGTTCCGCTAGCGGCCAAGAGACCCAGTACTTC
CDR3aa: CATSVGSASGQETQYF
j_gene: TRBJ2-5
abundance: -
v_gene: TRBV24-1
d_gene: TRBD2

CDR3nt: TGTGCCTGGAGTGTACGCGGGATTTCACCCCTCCACTTT
CDR3aa: CAWSVRGISPLHF
j_gene: TRBJ1-6
abundance: -
v_gene: TRBV30
d_gene: -

CDR3nt: TGTGCCAGCAGCGTAGCCCGACTAGCGGGAGAGGGGGAGCAGTACTTC
CDR3aa: CASSVARLAGEGEQYF
j_gene: TRBJ2-7
abundance: -
v_gene: TRBV9
d_gene: TRBD2

CDR3nt: TGTGCCAGCAGCTTTAGGTCGGGCGAGACCCAGTACTTC
CDR3aa: CASSFRSGETQYF
j_gene: TRBJ2-5
abundance: many
v_gene: TRBV25-1
d_gene: -

CDR3nt: TGCGCCAGCAGGCCGGAGGGCACAGATACGCAGTATTTT
CDR3aa: CASRPEGTDTQYF
j_gene: TRBJ2-3
abundance: -
v_gene: TRBV4-3
d_gene: -

CDR3nt: TGTGCCAGCTGGACCCCCGGGACAGGCAATCAGCCCCAGCATTTT
CDR3aa: CASWTPGTGNQPQHF
j_gene: TRBJ1-5
abundance: once
v_gene: TRBV19
d_gene: TRBD1

CDR3nt: TGTGCCAGCAGTGAAGCCTCCCCGGGGGCGAGCACAGATACGCAGTATTTT
CDR3aa: CASSEASPGASTDTQYF
j_gene: TRBJ2-3
abundance: once
v_gene: TRBV2
d_gene: -

CDR3nt: TGCAGTGCTAGAGATTTGCTAGCGGGAGGGCCGTACGAGCAGTACTTC
CDR3aa: CSARDLLAGGPYEQYF
j_gene: TRBJ2-7
abundance: many
v_gene: TRBV20-1
d_gene: TRBD2

CDR3nt: TGTGCCACCTTACTAGCGGGAGGGTACGAGCAGTACTTC
CDR3aa: CATLLAGGYEQYF
j_gene: TRBJ2-7
abundance: once
v_gene: TRBV28
d_gene: TRBD2

CDR3nt: -
CDR3aa: CASTGGPETGELFFF
j_gene: TRBJ2-2
abundance: once
v_gene: TRBV6-1
d_gene: -

CDR3nt: TGCAGCGGGGGACTAGCGGGAGGGAGGGAGACCCAGTACTTC
CDR3aa: CSGGLAGGRETQYF
j_gene: TRBJ2-5
abundance: many
v_gene: TRBV29-1
d_gene: TRBD2

CDR3nt: TGTGCCAGTAGTACTCGACACGGCCAGGGCTCCTACGAGCAGTACTTC
CDR3aa: CASSTRHGQGSYEQYF
j_gene: TRBJ2-7
abundance: many
v_gene: TRBV19
d_gene: -

CDR3nt: TGTGCCAGCAGGGAAGCGGGGGGGATATACGAGCAGTACTTC
CDR3aa: CASREAGGIYEQYF
j_gene: TRBJ2-7
abundance: -
v_gene: TRBV13
d_gene: TRBD2

CDR3nt: TGTGCCAGCAGTTTGTTAGCGGGGGCCTACAATGAGCAGTTCTTC
CDR3aa: CASSLLAGAYNEQFF
j_gene: TRBJ2-1
abundance: many
v_gene: TRBV12-3/TRBV12-4
d_gene: TRBD2

CDR3nt: TGCAGTGCTAGCCCCGGGACAGGGGACCCCTACAAGCAGTACTTC
CDR3aa: CSASPGTGDPYKQYF
j_gene: TRBJ2-7
abundance: -
v_gene: TRBV20-1
d_gene: TRBD1

CDR3nt: TGTGCCAGCAGTTTAGCCGGGACTAGCGGGAGCTACGAGCAGTACTTC
CDR3aa: CASSLAGTSGSYEQYF
j_gene: TRBJ2-7
abundance: -
v_gene: TRBV27
d_gene: TRBD2

CDR3nt: TGCGCCAGCAGCTTGGCGGCAGGGGAGAATTCACCCCTCCACTTT
CDR3aa: CASSLAAGENSPLHF
j_gene: TRBJ1-6
abundance: once
v_gene: TRBV5-1
d_gene: -

CDR3nt: TGTGCCAGCAGGGAAAGCGGGAGGCGGGGGGATACGCAGTATTTT
CDR3aa: CASRESGRRGDTQYF
j_gene: TRBJ2-3
abundance: -
v_gene: TRBV3-1
d_gene: TRBD2

CDR3nt: TGTGCCAGCAGCTTAGATAACTTGGGTGGGAATGAGCAGTTCTTC
CDR3aa: CASSLDNLGGNEQFF
j_gene: TRBJ2-1
abundance: few
v_gene: TRBV7-9
d_gene: -

CDR3nt: TGTGCCAGCAGTGGCGGACAGGGATACAGTGAAGCTTTCTTT
CDR3aa: CASSGGQGYSEAFF
j_gene: TRBJ1-1
abundance: -
v_gene: TRBV28
d_gene: TRBD1

CDR3nt: TGTGCCAGCAGTGTCCAGGGTACGGATGAGCAGTTCTTC
CDR3aa: CASSVQGTDEQFF
j_gene: TRBJ2-1
abundance: few
v_gene: TRBV5-4
d_gene: -

CDR3nt: TGCGCCAGCAGCCCCCTTGGGGGGGACTGGGCCAACGTCCTGACTTTC
CDR3aa: CASSPLGGDWANVLTF
j_gene: TRBJ2-6
abundance: medium-sized
v_gene: TRBV5-1
d_gene: TRBD2

CDR3nt: TGTGCCAGCAGCCAAGGCGGTAGCACCGGGGAGCTGTTTTTT
CDR3aa: CASSQGGSTGELFF
j_gene: TRBJ2-2
abundance: many
v_gene: TRBV3-1
d_gene: -

CDR3nt: TGCGCCAGCAGCTTGGCCTGGGGGACCGGGGAGCTGTTTTTT
CDR3aa: CASSLAWGTGELFF
j_gene: TRBJ2-2
abundance: many
v_gene: TRBV5-1
d_gene: -

CDR3nt: TGTGCCAGCAGAGCACTAGCGGGAGCTGAGACCCAGTACTTC
CDR3aa: CASRALAGAETQYF
j_gene: TRBJ2-5
abundance: -
v_gene: TRBV7-9
d_gene: TRBD2

CDR3nt: TGCGCCAGCAGCCAAGATCACGTATATGGCTACACCTTC
CDR3aa: CASSQDHVYGYTF
j_gene: TRBJ1-2
abundance: -
v_gene: TRBV4-3
d_gene: -

CDR3nt: TGCAGTGCTAGACGACTCGTAAGCTCTGGGGCCAACGTCCTGACTTTC
CDR3aa: CSARRLVSSGANVLTF
j_gene: TRBJ2-6
abundance: -
v_gene: TRBV20-1
d_gene: -

CDR3nt: TGCAGTGCTACACCAACGGGGGAAGCTTTCTTT
CDR3aa: CSATPTGEAFF
j_gene: TRBJ1-1
abundance: -
v_gene: TRBV20-1
d_gene: -

CDR3nt: TGTGCCAGCAGTCTCGAGGGCACTGAAGCTTTCTTT
CDR3aa: CASSLEGTEAFF
j_gene: TRBJ1-1
abundance: many
v_gene: TRBV12-3/TRBV12-4
d_gene: -

CDR3nt: TGTGCCAGCAGCCAAGCATCCGGAGGACAGCTAGAGACCCAGTACTTC
CDR3aa: CASSQASGGQLETQYF
j_gene: TRBJ2-5
abundance: few
v_gene: TRBV4-2
d_gene: -

CDR3nt: TGTGCCAGCAGCTTGGCCAATCGGGAGACCCAGTACTTC
CDR3aa: CASSLANRETQYF
j_gene: TRBJ2-5
abundance: -
v_gene: TRBV7-3
d_gene: -

CDR3nt: TGCGCCAGCAGCTTCGGGCAGGCCTACGAGCAGTACTTC
CDR3aa: CASSFGQAYEQYF
j_gene: TRBJ2-7
abundance: -
v_gene: TRBV5-1
d_gene: -

CDR3nt: TGCAGTGCTAGGCCCCTTGGGGGGCCGAGCTCCTACAATGAGCAGTTCTTC
CDR3aa: CSARPLGGPSSYNEQFF
j_gene: TRBJ2-1
abundance: -
v_gene: TRBV20-1
d_gene: -

CDR3nt: TGTGCCACCGGACAGGGCGCAGATACGCAGTATTTT
CDR3aa: CATGQGADTQYF
j_gene: TRBJ2-3
abundance: -
v_gene: TRBV3-1
d_gene: TRBD1

CDR3nt: TGCGCCAGCAGTCATGGAGAGGCTAATGAAAAACTGTTTTTT
CDR3aa: CASSHGEANEKLFF
j_gene: TRBJ1-4
abundance: -
v_gene: TRBV23-1
d_gene: -

CDR3nt: TGTGCCACCAGCAGAGATCCCGGCCCGCAAGAGACCCAGTACTTC
CDR3aa: CATSRDPGPQETQYF
j_gene: TRBJ2-5
abundance: -
v_gene: TRBV15
d_gene: -

CDR3nt: TGTGCCAGCGGGGAAGACCGACTCCCTAACTATGGCTACACCTTC
CDR3aa: CASGEDRLPNYGYTF
j_gene: TRBJ1-2
abundance: medium-sized
v_gene: TRBV5-4
d_gene: -

CDR3nt: TGTGCCAGCAGCTTAGTCCTCCAGGACAACTATGGCTACACCTTC
CDR3aa: CASSLVLQDNYGYTF
j_gene: TRBJ1-2
abundance: few
v_gene: TRBV7-2
d_gene: -

CDR3nt: TGCAGCGTTGAAACAGTCTCCTACGAGCAGTACTTC
CDR3aa: CSVETVSYEQYF
j_gene: TRBJ2-7
abundance: many
v_gene: TRBV29-1
d_gene: -

CDR3nt: TGCAGCGCTGGGACAGCCTCCTACGAGCAGTACTTC
CDR3aa: CSAGTASYEQYF
j_gene: TRBJ2-7
abundance: -
v_gene: TRBV29-1
d_gene: TRBD1

CDR3nt: TGTGCCAGCAGCTTGGGGACCCTACGTTATGGTGAGCAGTTCTTC
CDR3aa: CASSLGTLRYGEQFF
j_gene: TRBJ2-1
abundance: many
v_gene: TRBV5-6
d_gene: -

CDR3nt: TGTGCCAGCAGGAACGCCCCGGGACAGGGGAGAAACAATGAGCAGTTCTTC
CDR3aa: CASRNAPGQGRNNEQFF
j_gene: TRBJ2-1
abundance: -
v_gene: TRBV4-2
d_gene: TRBD1

CDR3nt: TGTGCCAGCAGCTTAGATCGCCCTAGCGCCGAGCAGTTCTTC
CDR3aa: CASSLDRPSAEQFF
j_gene: TRBJ2-1
abundance: many
v_gene: TRBV7-2
d_gene: -

CDR3nt: -
CDR3aa: CASRPTGGPDTGELFFFFFF
j_gene: TRBJ2-2
abundance: -
v_gene: TRBV7-8
d_gene: -

CDR3nt: TGTGCCAGCAGCTCCTCCTTCGGGGGGCGGGAGACCCAGTACTTC
CDR3aa: CASSSSFGGRETQYF
j_gene: TRBJ2-5
abundance: -
v_gene: TRBV7-8
d_gene: -

CDR3nt: TGTGCCAGCAGCCTCTGGCAGGGGGCCGAGACCCAGTACTTC
CDR3aa: CASSLWQGAETQYF
j_gene: TRBJ2-5
abundance: -
v_gene: TRBV27
d_gene: TRBD1

CDR3nt: TGTGCCAGCAGCCCCCAGGACAGGGGGCTAGGTGAGCAGTTCTTC
CDR3aa: CASSPQDRGLGEQFF
j_gene: TRBJ2-1
abundance: medium-sized
v_gene: TRBV9
d_gene: TRBD1